This T cell receptor (beta chain) derives from a study of shared clonotypes between healthy human individuals. At the level of the study: Per donor, CD8 memory used one plate, CD8 naive used two, CD4 memory used three and CD4 naive used three. Points from the study as a whole: Approximately 5% of naive CD4 clonotypes were shared across a handful of donors. Blood was the only sampled material, and tissue repertoires likely differ.

The V segment lost 0 bases and the J segment 2 bases; nucleotides outside the gene matches: 4. This CDR3 comprises 15 residues. The germline gives CDR1 SGHRS, CDR2 YFSETQ. Note on this clone: Its antigen remains unidentified. Other nucleotide sequences from this sample produce the same CDR3.

Authors' data handling: There were no quality scores in the junction-only immunoSEQ sequences, so filtering differed. Generated by immunoSEQ multiplex PCR, the TCRdb table keeps only in-frame clones and is missing some. Clone size and V and J calls were adopted from that table, with D and trimming inferred from the DNA. In the table there are over a million clones, approximately 98.5% of which are singletons. The chain couples TRBV5-1 to TRBJ2-7; 8 bases are a match to TRBD1. Sequenced sample: naive CD4+ T cells sorted from blood. Subset denoted: CD45RA+ positively selected. The receptor comes from a young man in good health. The CDR3 protein is CASSLATGGTYEQYF. The CDR3 nucleotides are TGCGCCAGCAGCTTGGCAACAGGGGGTACCTACGAGCAGTACTTC.